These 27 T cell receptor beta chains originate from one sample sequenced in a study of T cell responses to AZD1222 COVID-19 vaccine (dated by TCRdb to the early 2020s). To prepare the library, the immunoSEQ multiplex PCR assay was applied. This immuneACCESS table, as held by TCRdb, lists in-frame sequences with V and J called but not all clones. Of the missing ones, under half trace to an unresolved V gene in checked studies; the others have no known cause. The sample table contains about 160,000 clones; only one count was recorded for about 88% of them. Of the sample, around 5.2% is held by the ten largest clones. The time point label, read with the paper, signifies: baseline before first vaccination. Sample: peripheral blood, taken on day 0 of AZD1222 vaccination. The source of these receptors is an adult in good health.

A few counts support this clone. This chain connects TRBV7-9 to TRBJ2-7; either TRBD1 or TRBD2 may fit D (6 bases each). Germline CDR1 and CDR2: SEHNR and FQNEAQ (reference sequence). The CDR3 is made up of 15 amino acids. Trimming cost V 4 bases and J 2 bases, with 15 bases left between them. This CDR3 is CASSSKGGTPYEQYF. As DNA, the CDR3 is TGTGCCAGCAGCTCGAAGGGGGGCACTCCCTACGAGCAGTACTTC. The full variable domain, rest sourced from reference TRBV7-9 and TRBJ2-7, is DTGVSQNPRHKITKRGQNVTFRCDPISEHNRLYWYRQTLGQGPEFLTYFQNEAQLEKSRLLSDRFSAERPKGSFSTLEIQRTEQGDSAMYLCASSSKGGTPYEQYFGPGTRLTVT.

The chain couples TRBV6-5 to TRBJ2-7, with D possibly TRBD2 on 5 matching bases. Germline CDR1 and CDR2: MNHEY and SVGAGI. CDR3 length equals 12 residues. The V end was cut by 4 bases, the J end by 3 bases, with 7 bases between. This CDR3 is CASSSSGYEQYF. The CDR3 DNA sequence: TGTGCCAGCAGTTCGAGCGGCTACGAGCAGTACTTC.

The CDR3 sequence is CASSLQGASYGYTF. For the CDR3, the DNA is TGTGCCAGCAGTTTACAGGGGGCGAGCTATGGCTACACCTTC. The chain recombines TRBV6-5 with TRBJ1-2, with TRBD1 matching 9 bases. The CDR3 length is 14 residues. CDR1 is MNHEY and CDR2 is SVGAGI in the germline V gene. The V gene end was trimmed by 4 bases and the J gene end by 4 bases; junction bases not matched to a gene: 4.

CDR3 DNA sequence: TGTGCCAGTCATTCATTCGGGACTACTCTAGATACGCAGTATTTT. Amino acids: CASHSFGTTLDTQYF. V is TRBV27 and J is TRBJ2-3; 7 nucleotides line up with TRBD2. CDR1 is MNHEY and CDR2 is SMNVEV in the germline V gene (reference sequence). V lost 9 bases and J lost 5; bases outside the gene matches: 14. There are 15 residues in the CDR3.

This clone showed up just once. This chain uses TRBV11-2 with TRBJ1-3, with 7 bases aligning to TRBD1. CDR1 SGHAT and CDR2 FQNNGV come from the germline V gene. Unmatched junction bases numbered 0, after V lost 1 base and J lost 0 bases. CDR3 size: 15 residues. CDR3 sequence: CASSLGTGSGNTIYF. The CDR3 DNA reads TGTGCCAGCAGCTTAGGGACAGGCTCTGGAAACACCATATATTTT.

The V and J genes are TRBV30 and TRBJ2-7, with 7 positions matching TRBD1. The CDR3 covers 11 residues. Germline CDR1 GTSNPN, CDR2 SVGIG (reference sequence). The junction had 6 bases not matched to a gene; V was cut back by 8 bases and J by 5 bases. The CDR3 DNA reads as TGTGCCATAGGGCAGGGGGACGAGCAGTACTTC. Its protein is CAIGQGDEQYF.

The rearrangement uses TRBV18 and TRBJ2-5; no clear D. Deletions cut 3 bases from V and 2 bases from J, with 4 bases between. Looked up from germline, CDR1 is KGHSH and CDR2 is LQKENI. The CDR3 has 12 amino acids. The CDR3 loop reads CASSPNQETQYF. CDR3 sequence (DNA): TGTGCCAGCTCACCTAATCAAGAGACCCAGTACTTC.

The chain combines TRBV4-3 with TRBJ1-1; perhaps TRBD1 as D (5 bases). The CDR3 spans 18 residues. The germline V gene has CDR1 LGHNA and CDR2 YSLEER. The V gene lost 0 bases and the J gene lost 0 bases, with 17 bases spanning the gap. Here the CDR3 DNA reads TGCGCCAGCAGCCAAGATAGGGGCCAATCGACCCTGAACACTGAAGCTTTCTTT. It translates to CASSQDRGQSTLNTEAFF.

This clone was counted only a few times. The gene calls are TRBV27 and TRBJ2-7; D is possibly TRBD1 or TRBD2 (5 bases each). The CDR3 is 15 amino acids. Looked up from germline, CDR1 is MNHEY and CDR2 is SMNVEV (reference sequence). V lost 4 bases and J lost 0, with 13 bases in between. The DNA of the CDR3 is TGTGCCAGCAGTTCCCCCGGGACCAGCTCCTACGAGCAGTACTTC. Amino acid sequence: CASSSPGTSSYEQYF.

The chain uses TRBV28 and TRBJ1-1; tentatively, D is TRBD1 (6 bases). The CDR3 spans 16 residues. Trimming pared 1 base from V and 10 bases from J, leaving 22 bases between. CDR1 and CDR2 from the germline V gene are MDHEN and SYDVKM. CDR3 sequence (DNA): TGTGCCAGCAGTTTATTACAGGGTGAAGCGGGCGTCGTAGCTTTCTTT. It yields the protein CASSLLQGEAGVVAFF.

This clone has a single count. CDR3 DNA: TGCGCCAGCAGCCCGTACACCCGAGAGAGACGAGACGTTCCCAATGGCTACACCTTC. This gives the protein CASSPYTRERRDVPNGYTF. The gene calls are TRBV4-3 and TRBJ1-2; D gene uncertain. Looked up from germline, CDR1 is LGHNA and CDR2 is YSLEER. This CDR3 is built from 19 residues. The ends were cut back, 4 bases at V and 6 bases at J, with 30 bases in the middle.

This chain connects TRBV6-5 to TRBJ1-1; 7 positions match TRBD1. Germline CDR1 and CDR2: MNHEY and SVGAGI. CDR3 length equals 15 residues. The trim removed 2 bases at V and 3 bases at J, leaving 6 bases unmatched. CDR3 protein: CASSYVRDRDTEAFF. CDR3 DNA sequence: TGTGCCAGCAGTTACGTTAGGGACAGAGACACTGAAGCTTTCTTT.

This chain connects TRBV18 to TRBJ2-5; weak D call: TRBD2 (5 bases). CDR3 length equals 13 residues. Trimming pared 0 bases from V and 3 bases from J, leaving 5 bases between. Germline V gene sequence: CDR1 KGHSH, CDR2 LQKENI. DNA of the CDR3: TGTGCCAGCTCACCACCCGGGGAAGAGACCCAGTACTTC. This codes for CASSPPGEETQYF. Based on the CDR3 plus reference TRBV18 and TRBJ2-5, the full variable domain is NAGVMQNPRHLVRRRGQEARLRCSPMKGHSHVYWYRQLPEEGLKFMVYLQKENIIDESGMPKERFSAEFPKEGPSILRIQQVVRGDSAAYFCASSPPGEETQYFGPGTRLLVL.

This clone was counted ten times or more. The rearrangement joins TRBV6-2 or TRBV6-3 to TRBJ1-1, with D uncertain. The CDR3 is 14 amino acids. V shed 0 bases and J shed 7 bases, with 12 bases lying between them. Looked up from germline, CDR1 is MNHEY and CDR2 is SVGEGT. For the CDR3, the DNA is TGTGCCAGCAGTTACTCCGAACCGGGAAATGAAGCTTTCTTT. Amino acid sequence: CASSYSEPGNEAFF.

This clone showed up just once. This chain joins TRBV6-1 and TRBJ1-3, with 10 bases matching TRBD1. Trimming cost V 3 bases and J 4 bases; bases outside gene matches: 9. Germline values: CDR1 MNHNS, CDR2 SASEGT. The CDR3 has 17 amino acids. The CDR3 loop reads CASSDPRGQGLGNTIYF. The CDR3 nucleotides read TGTGCCAGCAGTGATCCAAGGGGACAGGGGTTAGGAAACACCATATATTTT.

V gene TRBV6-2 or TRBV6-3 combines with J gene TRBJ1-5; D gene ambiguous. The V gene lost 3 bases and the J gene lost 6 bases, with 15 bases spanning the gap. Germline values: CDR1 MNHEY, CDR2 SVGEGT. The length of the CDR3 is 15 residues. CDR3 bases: TGTGCCAGCAGTTATGGAGTTTCAGTGGGTCAGCCCCAGCATTTT. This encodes CASSYGVSVGQPQHF.

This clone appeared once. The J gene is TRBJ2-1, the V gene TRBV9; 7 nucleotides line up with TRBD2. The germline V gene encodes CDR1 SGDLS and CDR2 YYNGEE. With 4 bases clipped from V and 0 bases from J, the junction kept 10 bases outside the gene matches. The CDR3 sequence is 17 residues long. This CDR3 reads CASSPLGGMSSYNEQFF. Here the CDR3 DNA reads TGTGCCAGCAGCCCCCTGGGAGGGATGAGCTCCTACAATGAGCAGTTCTTC.

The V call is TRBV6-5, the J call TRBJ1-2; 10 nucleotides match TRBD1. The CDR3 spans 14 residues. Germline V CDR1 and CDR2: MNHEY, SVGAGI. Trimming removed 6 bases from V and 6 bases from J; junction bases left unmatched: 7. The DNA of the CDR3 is TGTGCCAGCAGCCTCCGGGACAGGGGAGATGGCTACACCTTC. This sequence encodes CASSLRDRGDGYTF.

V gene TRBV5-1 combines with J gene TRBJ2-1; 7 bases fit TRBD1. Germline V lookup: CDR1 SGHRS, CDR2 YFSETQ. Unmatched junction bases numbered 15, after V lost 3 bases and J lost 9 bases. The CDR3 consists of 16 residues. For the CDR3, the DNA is TGCGCCAGCAGCTCCTCCCGGGACAGCCTCCTGGGTGAGCAGTTCTTC. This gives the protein CASSSSRDSLLGEQFF.

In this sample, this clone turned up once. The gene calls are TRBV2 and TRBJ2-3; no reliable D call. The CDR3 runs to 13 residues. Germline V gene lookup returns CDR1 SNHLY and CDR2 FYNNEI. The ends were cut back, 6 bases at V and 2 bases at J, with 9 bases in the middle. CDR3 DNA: TGTGCCAGCAGGGCGGACCTCACAGATACGCAGTATTTT. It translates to CASRADLTDTQYF.

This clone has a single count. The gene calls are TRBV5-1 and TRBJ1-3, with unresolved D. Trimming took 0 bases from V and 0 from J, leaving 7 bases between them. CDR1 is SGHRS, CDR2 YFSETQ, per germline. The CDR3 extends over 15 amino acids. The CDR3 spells CASSLVTASGNTIYF. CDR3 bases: TGCGCCAGCAGCTTGGTGACGGCCTCTGGAAACACCATATATTTT.

CDR3 nucleotide sequence: TGTGCCAGCAGCTCAGGGGAGACTAACTATGGCTACACCTTC. This translates into CASSSGETNYGYTF. This rearrangement joins TRBV5-8 to TRBJ1-2; D perhaps matches TRBD1 (6 bases). This CDR3 has 14 residues. The germline CDR1 and CDR2 sequences are SGHTS and YDEGEE. Trimming pared 3 bases from V and 0 bases from J, leaving 9 bases between.

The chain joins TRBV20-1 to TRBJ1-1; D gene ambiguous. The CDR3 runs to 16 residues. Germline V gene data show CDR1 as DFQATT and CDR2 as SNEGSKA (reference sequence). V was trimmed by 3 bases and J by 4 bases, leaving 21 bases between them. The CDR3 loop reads CSASNWSLIRPTEAFF. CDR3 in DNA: TGCAGTGCTAGTAACTGGAGTCTAATCCGGCCCACTGAAGCTTTCTTT.

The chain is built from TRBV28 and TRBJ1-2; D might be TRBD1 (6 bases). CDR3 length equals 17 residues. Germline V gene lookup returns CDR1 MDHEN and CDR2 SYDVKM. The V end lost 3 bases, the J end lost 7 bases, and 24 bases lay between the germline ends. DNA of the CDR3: TGTGCCAGCAGTTTTACTCCAACTTCAGGACAGACGAGTGGCTACACCTTC. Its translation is CASSFTPTSGQTSGYTF.

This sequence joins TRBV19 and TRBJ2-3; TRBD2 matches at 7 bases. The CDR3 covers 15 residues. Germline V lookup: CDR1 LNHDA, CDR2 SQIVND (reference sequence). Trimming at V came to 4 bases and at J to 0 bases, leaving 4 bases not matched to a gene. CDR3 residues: CASSTSGHSTDTQYF. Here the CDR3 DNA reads TGTGCCAGTAGTACTAGCGGCCATAGCACAGATACGCAGTATTTT.

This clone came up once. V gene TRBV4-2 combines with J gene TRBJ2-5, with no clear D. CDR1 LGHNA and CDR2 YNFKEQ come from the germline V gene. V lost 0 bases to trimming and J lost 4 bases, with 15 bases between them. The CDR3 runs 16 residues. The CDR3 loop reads CASSQDLGARRETQYF. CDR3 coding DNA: TGTGCCAGCAGCCAAGACCTTGGTGCCCGGAGAGAGACCCAGTACTTC.

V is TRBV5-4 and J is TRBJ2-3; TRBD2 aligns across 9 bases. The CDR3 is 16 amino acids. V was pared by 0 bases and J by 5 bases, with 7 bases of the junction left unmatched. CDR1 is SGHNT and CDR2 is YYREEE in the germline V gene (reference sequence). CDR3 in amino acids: CASSLVIAGVGDTQYF. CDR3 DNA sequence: TGTGCCAGCAGCTTGGTTATAGCGGGAGTCGGAGATACGCAGTATTTT.